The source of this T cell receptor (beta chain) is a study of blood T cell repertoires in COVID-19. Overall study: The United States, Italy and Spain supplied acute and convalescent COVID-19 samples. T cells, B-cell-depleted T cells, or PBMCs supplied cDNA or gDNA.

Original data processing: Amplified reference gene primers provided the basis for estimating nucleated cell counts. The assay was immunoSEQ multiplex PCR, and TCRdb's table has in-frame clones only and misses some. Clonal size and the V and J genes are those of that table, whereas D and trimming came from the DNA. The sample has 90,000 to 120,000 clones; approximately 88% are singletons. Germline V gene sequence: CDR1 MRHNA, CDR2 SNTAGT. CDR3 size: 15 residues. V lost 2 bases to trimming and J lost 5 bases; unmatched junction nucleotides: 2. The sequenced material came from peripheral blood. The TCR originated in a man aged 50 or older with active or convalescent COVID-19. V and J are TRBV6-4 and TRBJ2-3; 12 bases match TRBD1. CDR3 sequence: CASSDRDRGRDTQYF. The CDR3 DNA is TGTGCCAGCAGTGACCGGGACAGGGGGCGAGATACGCAGTATTTT.